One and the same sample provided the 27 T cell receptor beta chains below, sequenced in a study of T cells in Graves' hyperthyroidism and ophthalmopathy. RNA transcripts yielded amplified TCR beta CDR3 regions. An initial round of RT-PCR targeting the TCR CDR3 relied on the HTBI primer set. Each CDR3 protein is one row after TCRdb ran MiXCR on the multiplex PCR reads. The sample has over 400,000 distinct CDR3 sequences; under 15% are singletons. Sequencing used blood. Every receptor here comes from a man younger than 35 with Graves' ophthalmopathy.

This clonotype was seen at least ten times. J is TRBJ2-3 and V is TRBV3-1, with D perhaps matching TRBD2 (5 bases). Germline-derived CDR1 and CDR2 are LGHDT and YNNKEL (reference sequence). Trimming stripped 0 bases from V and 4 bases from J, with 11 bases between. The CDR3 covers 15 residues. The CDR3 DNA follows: TGTGCCAGCAGCCAAGATGGTGGAGCGGCAGATACGCAGTATTTT. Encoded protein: CASSQDGGAADTQYF.

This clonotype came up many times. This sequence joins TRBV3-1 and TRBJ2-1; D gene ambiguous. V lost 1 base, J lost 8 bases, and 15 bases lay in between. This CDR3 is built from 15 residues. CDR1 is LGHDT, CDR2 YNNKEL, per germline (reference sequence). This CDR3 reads CASSQGQATGDEQFF. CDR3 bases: TGTGCCAGCAGCCAAGGGCAGGCCACGGGCGATGAGCAGTTCTTC.

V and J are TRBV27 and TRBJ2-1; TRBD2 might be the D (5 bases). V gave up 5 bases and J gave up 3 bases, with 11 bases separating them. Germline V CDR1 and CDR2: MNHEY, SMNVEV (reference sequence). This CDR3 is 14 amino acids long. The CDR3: CASSLKRDYNEQFF. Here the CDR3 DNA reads TGTGCCAGCAGTCTAAAGAGGGACTACAATGAGCAGTTCTTC.

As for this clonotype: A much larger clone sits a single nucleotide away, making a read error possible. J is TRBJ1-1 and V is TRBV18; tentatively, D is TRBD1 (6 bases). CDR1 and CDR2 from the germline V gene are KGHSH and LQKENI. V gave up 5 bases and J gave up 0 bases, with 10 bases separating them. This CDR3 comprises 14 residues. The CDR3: CASSWDKLNTEAFF. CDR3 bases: TGTGCCAGCTCATGGGACAAATTGAACACTGAAGCTTTCTTT.

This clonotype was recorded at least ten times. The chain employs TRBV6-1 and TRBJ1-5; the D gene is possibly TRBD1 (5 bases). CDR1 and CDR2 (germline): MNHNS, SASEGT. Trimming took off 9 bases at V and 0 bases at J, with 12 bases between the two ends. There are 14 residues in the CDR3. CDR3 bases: TGTGCCAGTGACCCAGGGACTAGCAATCAGCCCCAGCATTTT. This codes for CASDPGTSNQPQHF.

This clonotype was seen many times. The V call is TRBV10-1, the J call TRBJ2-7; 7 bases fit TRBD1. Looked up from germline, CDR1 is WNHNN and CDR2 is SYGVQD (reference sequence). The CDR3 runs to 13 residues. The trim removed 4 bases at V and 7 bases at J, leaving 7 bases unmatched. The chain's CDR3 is CASSGTGLREQYF. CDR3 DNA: TGCGCCAGCAGTGGGACAGGCCTGCGGGAGCAGTACTTC.

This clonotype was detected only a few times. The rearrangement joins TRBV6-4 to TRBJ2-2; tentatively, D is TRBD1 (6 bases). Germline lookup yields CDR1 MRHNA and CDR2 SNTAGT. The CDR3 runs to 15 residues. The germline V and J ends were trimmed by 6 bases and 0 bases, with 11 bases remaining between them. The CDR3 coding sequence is TGTGCCAGCAGCTGGGGACAAACGAACACCGGGGAGCTGTTTTTT. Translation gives CASSWGQTNTGELFF.

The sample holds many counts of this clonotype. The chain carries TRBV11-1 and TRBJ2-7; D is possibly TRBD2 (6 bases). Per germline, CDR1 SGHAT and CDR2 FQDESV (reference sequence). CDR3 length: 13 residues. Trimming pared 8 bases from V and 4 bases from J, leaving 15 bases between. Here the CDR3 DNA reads TGTGCCAGCCGAAGGGACTCCGCTTACGAGCAGTACTTC. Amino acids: CASRRDSAYEQYF.

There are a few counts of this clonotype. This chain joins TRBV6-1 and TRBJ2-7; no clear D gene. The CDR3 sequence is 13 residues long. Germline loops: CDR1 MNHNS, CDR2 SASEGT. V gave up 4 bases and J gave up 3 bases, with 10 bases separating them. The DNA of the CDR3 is TGTGCCAGCAGTGCCGGCCCTTACTACGAGCAGTACTTC. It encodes CASSAGPYYEQYF.

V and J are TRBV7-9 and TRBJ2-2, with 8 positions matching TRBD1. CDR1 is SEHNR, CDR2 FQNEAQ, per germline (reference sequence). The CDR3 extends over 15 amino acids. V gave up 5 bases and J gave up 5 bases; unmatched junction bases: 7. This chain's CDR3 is CASSDPDRDTGELFF. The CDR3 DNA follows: TGTGCCAGCAGCGACCCGGACAGGGATACCGGGGAGCTGTTTTTT.

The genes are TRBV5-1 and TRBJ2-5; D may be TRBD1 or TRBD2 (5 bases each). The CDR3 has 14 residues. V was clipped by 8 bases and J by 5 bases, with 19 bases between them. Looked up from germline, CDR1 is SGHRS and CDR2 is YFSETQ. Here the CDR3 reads CASTTGRALETQYF. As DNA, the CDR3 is TGCGCCAGTACAACGGGACGCGCCCTTGAGACCCAGTACTTC.

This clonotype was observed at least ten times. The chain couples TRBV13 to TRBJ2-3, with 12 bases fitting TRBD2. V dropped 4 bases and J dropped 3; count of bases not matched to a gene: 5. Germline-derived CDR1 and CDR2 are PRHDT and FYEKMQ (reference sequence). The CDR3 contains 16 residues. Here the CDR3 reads CASSSLTSGGTDTQYF. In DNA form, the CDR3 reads TGTGCCAGCAGCTCATTGACTAGCGGGGGAACAGATACGCAGTATTTT.

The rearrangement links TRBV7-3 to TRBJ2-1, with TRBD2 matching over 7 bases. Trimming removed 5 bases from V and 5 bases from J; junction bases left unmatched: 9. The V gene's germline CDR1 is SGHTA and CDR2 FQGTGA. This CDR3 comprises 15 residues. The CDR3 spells CASSPLGAGHNEQFF. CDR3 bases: TGTGCCAGCAGCCCTCTCGGAGCGGGACACAATGAGCAGTTCTTC.

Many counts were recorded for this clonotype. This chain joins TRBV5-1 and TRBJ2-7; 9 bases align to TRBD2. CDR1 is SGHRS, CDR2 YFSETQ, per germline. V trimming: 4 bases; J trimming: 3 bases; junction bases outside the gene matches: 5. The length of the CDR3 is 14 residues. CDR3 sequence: CASSPGTSIYEQYF. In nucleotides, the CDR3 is TGCGCCAGCAGCCCCGGGACTAGCATCTACGAGCAGTACTTC.

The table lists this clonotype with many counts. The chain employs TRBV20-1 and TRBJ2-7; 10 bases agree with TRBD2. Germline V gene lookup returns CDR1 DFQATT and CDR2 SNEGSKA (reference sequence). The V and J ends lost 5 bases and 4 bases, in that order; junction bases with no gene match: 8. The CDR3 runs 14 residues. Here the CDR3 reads CSAPKRGGSYEQYF. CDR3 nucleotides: TGCAGTGCTCCTAAGCGGGGGGGCTCTTACGAGCAGTACTTC.

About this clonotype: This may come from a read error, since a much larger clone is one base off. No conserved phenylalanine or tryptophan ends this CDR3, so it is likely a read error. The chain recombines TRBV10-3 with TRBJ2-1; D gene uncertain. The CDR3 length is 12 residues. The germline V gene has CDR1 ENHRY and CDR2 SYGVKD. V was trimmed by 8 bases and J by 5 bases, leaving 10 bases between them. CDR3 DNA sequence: TGTGCCATCTCCCTCGAGAACAATGAGCAGTTCCTC. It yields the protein CAISLENNEQFL.

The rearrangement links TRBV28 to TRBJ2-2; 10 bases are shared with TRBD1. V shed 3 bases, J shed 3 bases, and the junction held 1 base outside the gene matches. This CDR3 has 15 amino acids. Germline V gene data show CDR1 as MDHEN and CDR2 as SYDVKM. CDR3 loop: CASSLGQGHTGELFF. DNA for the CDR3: TGTGCCAGCAGTTTGGGACAGGGGCACACCGGGGAGCTGTTTTTT.

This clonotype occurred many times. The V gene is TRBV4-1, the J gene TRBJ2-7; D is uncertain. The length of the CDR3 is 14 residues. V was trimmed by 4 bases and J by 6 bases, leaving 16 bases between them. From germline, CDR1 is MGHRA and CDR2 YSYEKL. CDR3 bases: TGCGCCAGCAGCCTTGCCGCTCACGACTCCGAGCAGTACTTC. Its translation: CASSLAAHDSEQYF.

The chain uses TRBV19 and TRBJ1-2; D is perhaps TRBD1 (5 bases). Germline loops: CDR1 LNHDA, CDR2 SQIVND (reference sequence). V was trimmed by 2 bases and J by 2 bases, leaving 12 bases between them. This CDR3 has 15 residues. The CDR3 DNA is TGTGCCAGTAGTATATCCGGGACTCCCAACTATGGCTACACCTTC. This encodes CASSISGTPNYGYTF.

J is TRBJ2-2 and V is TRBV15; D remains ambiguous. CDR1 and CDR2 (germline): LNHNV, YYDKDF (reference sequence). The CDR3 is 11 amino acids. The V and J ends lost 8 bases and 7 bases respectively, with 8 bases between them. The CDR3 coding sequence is TGTGCCACCCGGTTGATCGGGGAGCTGTTTTTT. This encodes CATRLIGELFF.

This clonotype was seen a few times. CDR3 sequence (DNA): TGCAGTGCTACAGGGGCAGGGGGCTACACCTTC. The encoded protein is CSATGAGGYTF. The J gene is TRBJ1-2, the V gene TRBV20-1; perhaps TRBD1 as D (6 bases). Trimming took 4 bases from V and 8 from J, leaving 11 bases between them. The germline CDR1 and CDR2 sequences are DFQATT and SNEGSKA (reference sequence). The CDR3 contains 11 residues.

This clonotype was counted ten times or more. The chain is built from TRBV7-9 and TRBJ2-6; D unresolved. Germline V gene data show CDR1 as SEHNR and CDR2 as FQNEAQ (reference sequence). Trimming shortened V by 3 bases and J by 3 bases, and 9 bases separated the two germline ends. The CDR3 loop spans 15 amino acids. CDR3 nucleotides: TGTGCCAGCAGCTTCTGGGGTGATGGGGCCAACGTCCTGACTTTC. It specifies CASSFWGDGANVLTF.

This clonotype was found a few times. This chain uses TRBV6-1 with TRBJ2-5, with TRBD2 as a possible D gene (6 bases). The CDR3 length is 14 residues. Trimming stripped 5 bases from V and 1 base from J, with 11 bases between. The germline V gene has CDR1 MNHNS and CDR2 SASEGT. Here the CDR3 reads CASSSPGLQETQYF. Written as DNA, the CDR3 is TGTGCCAGCAGTTCCCCGGGACTCCAAGAGACCCAGTACTTC.

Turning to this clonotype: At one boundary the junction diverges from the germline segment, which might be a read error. CDR3 region: CASSRTAFF. In DNA form, the CDR3 reads TGCGCCAGCAGCAGAACAGCTTTCTTT. This chain links TRBV6-1 with TRBJ1-1, with D unresolved. The CDR3 totals 9 residues. CDR1 and CDR2 from the germline V gene are MNHNS and SASEGT.

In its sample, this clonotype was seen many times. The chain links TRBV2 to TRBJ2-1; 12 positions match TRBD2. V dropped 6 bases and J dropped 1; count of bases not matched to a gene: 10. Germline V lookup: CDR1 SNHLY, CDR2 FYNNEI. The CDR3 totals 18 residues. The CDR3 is CASRRLAGESLSYNEQFF. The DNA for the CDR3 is TGTGCCAGCAGAAGACTAGCGGGAGAGTCCCTTTCCTACAATGAGCAGTTCTTC.

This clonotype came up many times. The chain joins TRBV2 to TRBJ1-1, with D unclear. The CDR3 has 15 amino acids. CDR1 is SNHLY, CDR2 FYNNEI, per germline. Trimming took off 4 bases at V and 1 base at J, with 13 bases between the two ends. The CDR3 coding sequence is TGTGCCAGCAGTGTGTATGGAAGATGGAACACTGAAGCTTTCTTT. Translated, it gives CASSVYGRWNTEAFF.

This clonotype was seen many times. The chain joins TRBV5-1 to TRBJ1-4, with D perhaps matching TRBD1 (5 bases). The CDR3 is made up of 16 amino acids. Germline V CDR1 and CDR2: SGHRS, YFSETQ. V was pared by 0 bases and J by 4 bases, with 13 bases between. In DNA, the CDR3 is TGCGCCAGCAGCTTGGATCAGGGATGGGATAATGAAAAACTGTTTTTT. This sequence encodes CASSLDQGWDNEKLFF.